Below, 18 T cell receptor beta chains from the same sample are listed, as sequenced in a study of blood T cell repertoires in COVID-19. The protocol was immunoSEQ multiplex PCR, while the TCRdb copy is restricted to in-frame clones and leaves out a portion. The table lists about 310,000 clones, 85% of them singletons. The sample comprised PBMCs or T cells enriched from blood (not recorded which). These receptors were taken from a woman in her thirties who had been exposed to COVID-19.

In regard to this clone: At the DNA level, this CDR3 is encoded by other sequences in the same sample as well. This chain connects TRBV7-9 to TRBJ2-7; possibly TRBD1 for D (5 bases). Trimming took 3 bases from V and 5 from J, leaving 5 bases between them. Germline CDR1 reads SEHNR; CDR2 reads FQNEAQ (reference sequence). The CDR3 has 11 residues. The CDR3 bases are TGTGCCAGCAGCTTGACAGACGAGCAGTACTTC. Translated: CASSLTDEQYF.

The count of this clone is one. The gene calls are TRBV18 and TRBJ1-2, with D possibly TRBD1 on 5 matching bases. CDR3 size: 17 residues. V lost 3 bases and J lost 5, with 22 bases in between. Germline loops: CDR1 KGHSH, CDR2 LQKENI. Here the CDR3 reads CASSPTPGQVLSYGYTF. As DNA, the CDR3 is TGTGCCAGCTCACCGACCCCAGGGCAAGTTTTGTCTTATGGCTACACCTTC.

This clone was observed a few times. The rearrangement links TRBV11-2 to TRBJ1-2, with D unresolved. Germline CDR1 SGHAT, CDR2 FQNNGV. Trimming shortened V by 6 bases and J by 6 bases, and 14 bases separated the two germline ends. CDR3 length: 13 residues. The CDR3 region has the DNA TGTGCCAGCAGAACGATAAACCCGGATGGCTACACCTTC. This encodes CASRTINPDGYTF.

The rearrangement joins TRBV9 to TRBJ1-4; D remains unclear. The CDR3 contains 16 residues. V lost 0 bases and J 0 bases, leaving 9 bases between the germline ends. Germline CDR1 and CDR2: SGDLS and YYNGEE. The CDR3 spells CASSVGPRATNEKLFF. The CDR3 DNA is TGTGCCAGCAGCGTAGGTCCCCGGGCAACTAATGAAAAACTGTTTTTT.

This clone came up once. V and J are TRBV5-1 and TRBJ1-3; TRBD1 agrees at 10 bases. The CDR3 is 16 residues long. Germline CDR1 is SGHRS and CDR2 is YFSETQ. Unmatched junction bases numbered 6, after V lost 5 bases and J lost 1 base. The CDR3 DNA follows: TGCGCCAGCAGTTTGACAGGGGGCGCTTCTGGAAACACCATATATTTT. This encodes CASSLTGGASGNTIYF.

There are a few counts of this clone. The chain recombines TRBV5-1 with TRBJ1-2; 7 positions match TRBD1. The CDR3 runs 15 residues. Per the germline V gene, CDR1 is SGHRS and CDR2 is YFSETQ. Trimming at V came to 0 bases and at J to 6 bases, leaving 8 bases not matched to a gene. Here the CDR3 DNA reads TGCGCCAGCAGCTTGGAATATAGGGGGCAAAATGGCTACACCTTC. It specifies CASSLEYRGQNGYTF.

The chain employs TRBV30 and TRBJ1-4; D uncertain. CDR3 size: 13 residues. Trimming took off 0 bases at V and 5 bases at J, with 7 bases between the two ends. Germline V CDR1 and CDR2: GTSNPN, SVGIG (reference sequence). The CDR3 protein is CAWSVRLNEKLFF. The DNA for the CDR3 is TGTGCCTGGAGTGTGAGGTTAAATGAAAAACTGTTTTTT.

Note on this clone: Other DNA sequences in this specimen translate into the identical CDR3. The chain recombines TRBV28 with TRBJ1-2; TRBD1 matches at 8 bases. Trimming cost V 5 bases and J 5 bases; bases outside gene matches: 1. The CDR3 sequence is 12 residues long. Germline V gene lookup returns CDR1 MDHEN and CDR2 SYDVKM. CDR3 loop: CASSRTGYGYTF. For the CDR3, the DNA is TGTGCCAGCAGTAGGACAGGGTATGGCTACACCTTC.

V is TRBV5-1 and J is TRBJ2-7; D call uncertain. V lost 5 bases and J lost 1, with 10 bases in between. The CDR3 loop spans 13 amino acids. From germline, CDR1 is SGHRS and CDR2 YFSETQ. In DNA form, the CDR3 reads TGCGCCAGCAGTCTTGTGGCATCCTACGAGCAGTACTTC. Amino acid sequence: CASSLVASYEQYF.

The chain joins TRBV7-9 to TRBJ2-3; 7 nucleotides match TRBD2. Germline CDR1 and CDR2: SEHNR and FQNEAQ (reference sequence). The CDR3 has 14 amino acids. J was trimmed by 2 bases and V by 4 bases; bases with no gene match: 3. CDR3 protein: CASSSGGSTDTQYF. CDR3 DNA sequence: TGTGCCAGCAGCTCGGGGGGATCCACAGATACGCAGTATTTT.

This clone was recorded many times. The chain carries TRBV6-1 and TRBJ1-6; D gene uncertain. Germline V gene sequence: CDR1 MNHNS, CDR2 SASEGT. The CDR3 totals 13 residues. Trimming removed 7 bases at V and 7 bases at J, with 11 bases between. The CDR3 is CASTAGGNSPLHF. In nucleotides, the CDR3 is TGTGCCAGCACGGCAGGAGGAAATTCACCCCTCCACTTT.

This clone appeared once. Here the CDR3 DNA reads TGTGCCAGTAGTATTACGTGGACGAGGGATCAGCCCCAGCATTTT. This encodes CASSITWTRDQPQHF. This sequence joins TRBV19 and TRBJ1-5; no definite D call. In germline, CDR1 is LNHDA, CDR2 SQIVND (reference sequence). This CDR3 is 15 amino acids long. Trimming took off 3 bases at V and 5 bases at J, with 14 bases between the two ends.

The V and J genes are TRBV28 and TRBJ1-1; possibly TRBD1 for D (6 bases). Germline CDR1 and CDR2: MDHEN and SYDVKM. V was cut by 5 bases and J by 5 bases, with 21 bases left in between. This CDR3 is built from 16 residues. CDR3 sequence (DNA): TGTGCCAGCAGTCAACCAATGCGGGGGGCGAAGACTGAAGCTTTCTTT. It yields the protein CASSQPMRGAKTEAFF.

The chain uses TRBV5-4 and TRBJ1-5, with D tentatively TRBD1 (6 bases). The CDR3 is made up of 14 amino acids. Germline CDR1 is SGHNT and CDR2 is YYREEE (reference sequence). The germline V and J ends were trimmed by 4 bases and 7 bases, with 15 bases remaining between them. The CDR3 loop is CASSANRDGQPQHF. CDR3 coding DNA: TGTGCCAGCAGCGCCAACAGGGATGGCCAGCCCCAGCATTTT.

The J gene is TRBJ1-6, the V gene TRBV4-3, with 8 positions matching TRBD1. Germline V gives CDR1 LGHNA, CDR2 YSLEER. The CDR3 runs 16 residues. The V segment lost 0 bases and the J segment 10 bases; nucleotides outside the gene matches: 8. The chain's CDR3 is CASSQDPGTGRSPLHF. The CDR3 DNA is TGCGCCAGCAGCCAAGACCCAGGGACAGGACGATCACCCCTCCACTTT.

The CDR3 sequence: CASTLPAEETQYF. CDR3 in DNA: TGTGCCAGCACCCTCCCAGCGGAAGAGACCCAGTACTTC. The chain recombines TRBV12-3 or TRBV12-4 with TRBJ2-5; a possible D gene is TRBD2 (5 bases). The CDR3 totals 13 residues. Trimming left V 7 bases short and J 3 bases short, with 12 bases between.

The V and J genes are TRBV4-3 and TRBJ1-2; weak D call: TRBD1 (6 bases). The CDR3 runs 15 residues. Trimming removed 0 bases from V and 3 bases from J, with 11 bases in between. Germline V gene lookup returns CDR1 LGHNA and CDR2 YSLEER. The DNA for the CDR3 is TGCGCCAGCAGCCAAGACCGAGACAGGCACTATGGCTACACCTTC. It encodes CASSQDRDRHYGYTF.

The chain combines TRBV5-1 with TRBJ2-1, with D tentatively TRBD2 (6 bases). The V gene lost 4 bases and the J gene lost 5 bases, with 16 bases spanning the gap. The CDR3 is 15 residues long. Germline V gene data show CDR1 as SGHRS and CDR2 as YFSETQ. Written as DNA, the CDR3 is TGCGCCAGCAGCACCACACTAGCTCTCCACAATGAGCAGTTCTTC. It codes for CASSTTLALHNEQFF.